This TCR beta chain comes out of a study of T-cell reconstitution after alpha-beta-depleted transplantation in children (TCRdb year 2016). Background for the entire study: The study quantitatively tracked T-cell immune reconstitution after TCRalphabeta/CD19-depleted allogeneic hematopoietic cell transplantation in children using TCR repertoire profiling.

Libraries were built with PCR. The reads were generated on an Illumina HiSeq 2500. Molecular barcoding was employed in the preparation of TCR libraries, with unique molecular identifiers being used to normalize TCRbeta repertoire quantification. TCRdb reprocessing: public reads trimmed at Q25 with fastp, clones called with MiXCR, in-frame beta chains kept. A single entry per CDR3 protein holds the most common genes and DNA from its merged rows. The sample table records over 450,000 distinct CDR3 sequences; roughly a tenth of these occur just once. The leading ten clones occupy just over 2% of the sample. This clonotype came up many times. Its antigen is not yet known. Base quality data are lacking; no much larger clone is found one base away. According to the germline V gene, CDR1 reads SGHVS and CDR2 reads FQNEAQ. Taken from cysteine to phenylalanine, the CDR3 has 15 residues. Just CDR3 DNA is preserved here, 45 bases in frame from base 1. Trimming removed 5 bases from V and 3 bases from J; the gene matches leave 5 bases unexplained.

What the work shows at the level of the full study, not this receptor alone: Hyperexpanded clone frequencies declined over subsequent months; after one year, T-cell counts and TCRbeta diversity were mostly attributed to newly produced T cells. In some patients, the high TCRbeta diversity seen at day 60 was put down to recipient T cells and intrathymic progenitors that had survived conditioning. The apparently early recovery of alphabetaT-cell counts about two months after transplant reportedly depended on only several hundred rapidly expanded clones that came from non-depleted graft cells.

Taken with the paper, the label for treatment or condition translates to: allogeneic hematopoietic cell transplantation with graft depleted of TCRalphabeta T cells and CD19 B cells. The children who served as transplant recipients had been given grafts of TCRalphabeta/CD19-depleted allogeneic hematopoietic cells. The rearrangement joined TRBV7-8 to TRBJ2-1; TRBD2 agrees with 9 junctional bases. This clonotype originated in a child younger than 10 with inherited bone marrow failure, due to receive a stem cell transplant. The sample was PBMCs, taken before TCRalphabeta/CD19-depleted stem cell transplant. DNA sequence: TGTGCCAGCAGCCCGTCGACTAGCGGCTACAATGAGCAGTTCTTC. This translates into CASSPSTSGYNEQFF.